This T cell receptor beta chain is from a study of T cells in localized non-small cell lung cancer. The method was immunoSEQ multiplex PCR; TCRdb's version includes in-frame clones alone and lacks a portion of them. The sample lists 45,000 to 50,000 clones, roughly nine tenths occurring once. The V gene's germline CDR1 is MNHEY and CDR2 SVGAGI. V was cut by 7 bases and J by 4 bases, with 19 bases left in between. The CDR3 covers 15 residues. This chain joins TRBV6-5 and TRBJ1-1, with D perhaps matching TRBD1 (6 bases). Sample: PBMCs, taken before any cancer treatment. This sequence was found in a man between 40 and 70 years old with stage II lung adenocarcinoma. CDR3 in DNA: TGTGCCAGCATAGGGGGTGATCTGAGGGGCACTGAAGCTTTCTTT. Translation gives CASIGGDLRGTEAFF.